This T cell receptor beta chain was observed in a study of regulatory T cells in long-lasting Graves disease. Combining iRepertoire HTBI primers with Arm-PCR of CDR3 regions, the authors built TCR beta libraries. TCRdb reprocessed the multiplex PCR reads with MiXCR, giving one entry per CDR3 protein. This sample has about 470,000 distinct CDR3 sequences, with about a fifth found just once. The CDR3 extends over 16 amino acids. V lost 4 bases and J 1 base, leaving 17 bases between the germline ends. The germline V gene encodes CDR1 SGHRS and CDR2 YFSETQ. Described time point: persistent/refractory GD, antithyroid drugs over 5 years with positive TRAb. From PBMCs, RNA was extracted and then used to make the TCR library. The patients included were those that came from an endocrinology department in Xi'an, China.

The sequences come from peripheral blood mononuclear cells (PBMCs), collected when the disease was refractory, from a patient treated with antithyroid drugs. This TCR derives from a female donor with Graves disease. The chain links TRBV5-1 to TRBJ2-5; D might be TRBD2 (5 bases). The CDR3 loop is CASSQLPPGSQETQYF. The CDR3, as DNA: TGCGCCAGCAGCCAGTTACCCCCGGGATCCCAAGAGACCCAGTACTTC.